The rows below give T cell receptor beta chains drawn from one sample of a study of blood T cell repertoires in COVID-19. This table comes from immunoSEQ multiplex PCR, and its TCRdb copy is limited to in-frame clones, with some not included. Of 400,000 or so clones in the sample, around 90% are singletons; the top ten hold roughly 2%. Sequenced: PBMCs or T cells enriched from blood (not recorded which). The receptors were sampled from a woman aged 40 to 50 with acute COVID-19. CDR3s include the opening cysteine and the closing phenylalanine or tryptophan. The D gene is left open where the match is weak. Rows may omit the clone size; those that give it use once, few, many or a size class.

size,J,D,V,DNA,CDR3
NA,TRBJ1-1,NA,TRBV4-1,TGCGCCAGCAGCCACCCCCGTTTCGGGTACACTGAAGCTTTCTTT,CASSHPRFGYTEAFF
NA,TRBJ1-5,NA,TRBV9,TGTGCCAGCAGCCAATCCCTTACGGGTCAGCCCCAGCATTTT,CASSQSLTGQPQHF
NA,TRBJ2-7,NA,TRBV19,TGTGCCAGTAGTACCGGACAGCTCCACGAGCAGTACTTC,CASSTGQLHEQYF
NA,TRBJ1-5,NA,TRBV3-1/TRBV3-2,TGTGCCAGCAGTACTAGTGTTAGCAATCAGCCCCAGCATTTT,CASSTSVSNQPQHF
NA,TRBJ2-3,NA,TRBV7-6,TGTGCCAGCAGCCGACTACGGACGACTAGTGCTGATTTT,CASSRLRTTSADF
NA,TRBJ1-3,NA,TRBV15,TGTGCCACCAGCAGAGACGACGAGGCAAGCTCTGGAAACACCATATATTTT,CATSRDDEASSGNTIYF
NA,TRBJ2-1,NA,TRBV3-1/TRBV3-2,TGTGCCAGCAGCCAGATGACAGGTGCGTCTTCCTACAATGAGCAGTTCTTC,CASSQMTGASSYNEQFF
NA,TRBJ1-1,NA,TRBV7-2,TGTGCCAGCAGCCTCCAACAGGGAACTGAAGCTTTCTTT,CASSLQQGTEAFF
once,TRBJ2-1,TRBD1,TRBV10-1,TGCGCCAGCAGTGAGTCGAAAGGACAGGGGAGCAATGAGCAGTTCTTC,CASSESKGQGSNEQFF
NA,TRBJ1-2,TRBD1,TRBV18,TGTGCCAGCTCACCACCCCTACTTGGACAGGGGTCGGGTGGCTACACCTTC,CASSPPLLGQGSGGYTF
NA,TRBJ2-7,NA,TRBV5-1,TGCGCCAGCAGCTTGGCCGGTGTTTACGAGCAGTACTTC,CASSLAGVYEQYF
NA,TRBJ1-2,NA,TRBV19,TGTGCCAGTTCTACCGGACAATTTGATGGCTACACCTTC,CASSTGQFDGYTF
once,TRBJ1-5,NA,TRBV9,TGTGCCAGCAGCGCAGGGGCAGGGGCTATATATCAGCCCCAGCATTTT,CASSAGAGAIYQPQHF
NA,TRBJ1-2,NA,TRBV13,TGTGCCAGCAGCTTAGGCGCCGGGACACACAACTATGGCTACACCTTC,CASSLGAGTHNYGYTF
NA,TRBJ2-1,TRBD1,TRBV11-2,TGTGCCAGCAGCCCACAGGGGAATGAGCAGTTCTTC,CASSPQGNEQFF
NA,TRBJ2-7,TRBD1,TRBV20-1,TGCAGTGCTAGTCCATTGGACAGGGGTTCGATGGCAGACGAGCAGTACTTC,CSASPLDRGSMADEQYF
NA,TRBJ1-5,NA,TRBV11-3,TGTGCCAGCAGTTCAAATCAGCCCCAGCATTTT,CASSSNQPQHF
NA,TRBJ1-4,NA,TRBV19,TGTGCCAGCCACACAGCAACTAATGAAAAACTGTTTTTT,CASHTATNEKLFF
NA,TRBJ2-7,NA,TRBV25-1,TGTGCCAGCAGTGAAGAGGTGCGTTCCTACGAGCAGTACTTC,CASSEEVRSYEQYF
NA,TRBJ1-6,TRBD1,TRBV6-6,TGTGCCAGCAGCGACAGGGGACCTACTTATAATTCACCCCTCCACTTT,CASSDRGPTYNSPLHF
NA,TRBJ2-7,NA,TRBV5-1,TGCGCCAGCAGCTTGAGGCAGGGGTTTGACGAGCAGTACTTC,CASSLRQGFDEQYF
NA,TRBJ1-1,TRBD1,TRBV27,TGTGCCAGCAGTTTATGGACAGGGGGCGGTGGGACTGAAGCTTTCTTT,CASSLWTGGGGTEAFF
once,TRBJ2-5,NA,TRBV6-5,TGTGCCAGCAGTTTGTCCCCCCAGGGGTCGAAGACCCAGTACTTC,CASSLSPQGSKTQYF
NA,TRBJ2-3,NA,TRBV2,TGTGCCAGCTCCACGAAGAGGGCAGATACGCAGTATTTT,CASSTKRADTQYF
NA,TRBJ1-1,TRBD1,TRBV2,TGTGCCAGCAGAGTACAGGGGAGGACTGAAGCTTTCTTT,CASRVQGRTEAFF
NA,TRBJ2-3,TRBD2,TRBV3-1/TRBV3-2,TGTGCCAGCAGCCAAGTCACCACTAGCGGAGCAATCACAGATACGCAGTATTTT,CASSQVTTSGAITDTQYF
NA,TRBJ2-5,TRBD2,TRBV5-1,TGCGCCAGCAGCCCGGGTAGCGGGAGCCAAGAGACCCAGTACTTC,CASSPGSGSQETQYF
few,TRBJ1-1,NA,TRBV7-8,TGTGCCAGCAGCTTCGGGGGGAACACTGAAGCTTTCTTT,CASSFGGNTEAFF
NA,TRBJ1-2,NA,TRBV7-9,TGTGCCAGCAGCCACATTATTGAGGCGACTAACTATGGCTACACCTTC,CASSHIIEATNYGYTF
NA,TRBJ1-6,NA,TRBV5-1,TGCGCCAGCAGCTTGGAGGGTCGTCCGGAGGTCTCACCCCTCCACTTT,CASSLEGRPEVSPLHF
NA,TRBJ1-2,TRBD1,TRBV7-2,TGTGCCAGCAGCTTTCCGGGACAGGGGGAGTATGGCTACACCTTC,CASSFPGQGEYGYTF
NA,TRBJ1-2,NA,TRBV6-1,TGTGCCAGCAGCGAAGGGCTTACCGGGGCTAACTATGGCTACACCTTC,CASSEGLTGANYGYTF
NA,TRBJ2-7,TRBD1,TRBV18,TGTGCCAGCTCACCAGCCGGGACAGGGGCCTACGAGCAGTACTTC,CASSPAGTGAYEQYF
NA,TRBJ1-1,TRBD1,TRBV19,TGTGCCAGTCAAGACAGGGTCAACACTGAAGCTTTCTTT,CASQDRVNTEAFF
NA,TRBJ1-1,TRBD1,TRBV12-3/TRBV12-4,TGTGCCAGCAGTTTGCCGGGACAGGAAGCTTTCTTT,CASSLPGQEAFF
few,TRBJ1-1,NA,TRBV29-1,TGCAGCGTTGAGGGGGGGCTCAGCACTGAAGCTTTCTTT,CSVEGGLSTEAFF